Here is one TCR beta chain with its context. The CDR3 is 16 residues long. Trimming pared 1 base from V and 4 bases from J, leaving 15 bases between. Germline lookup yields CDR1 SGHDT and CDR2 YYEEEE. The sample comes from a study of blood T cell repertoires in COVID-19. Some clones are missing from TCRdb's copy, which holds only in-frame ones; the method was immunoSEQ multiplex PCR. Here the sample spans about 180,000 clones, 85% to 90% being singletons. V and J are TRBV5-6 and TRBJ2-1, with D tentatively TRBD1 (6 bases). The TCR originated in a young woman with active or convalescent COVID-19. Material for sequencing was peripheral blood. In DNA, the CDR3 is TGTGCCAGCAGCTTGTACAGGGTAGCTGGGTACAATGAGCAGTTCTTC. This sequence encodes CASSLYRVAGYNEQFF. The whole variable domain, filled in from reference TRBV5-6 and TRBJ2-1, reads DAGVTQSPTHLIKTRGQQVTLRCSPKSGHDTVSWYQQALGQGPQFIFQYYEEEERQRGNFPDRFSGHQFPNYSSELNVNALLLGDSALYLCASSLYRVAGYNEQFFGPGTRLTVL.